This T cell receptor (beta chain) was identified during a study of a mutant IDH1 vaccine in newly diagnosed glioma. The CDR3 sequence is 16 residues long. The ends were cut back, 0 bases at V and 0 bases at J, with 9 bases in the middle. The V gene's germline CDR1 is SGHRS and CDR2 YFSETQ. The time point here: week 11, during vaccination. What each vaccine dose contained was 300 ug of mutant IDH1 20-mer peptide, accompanied by topical imiquimod. A note on this clone: What it binds is unknown.

TCRdb's copy holds only in-frame clones and misses some; the assay was immunoSEQ multiplex PCR. The sample carries fewer than 45,000 clones, 84% recorded once. The clonotype comes from a man aged 35 to 55 with glioma. The genes are TRBV5-1 and TRBJ2-2; unclear D gene. The specimen was PBMCs, collected from a glioma patient whose treatment included an IDH1 peptide vaccine. This CDR3 is CASSLVSSPNTGELFF. In nucleotides, the CDR3 is TGCGCCAGCAGCTTGGTGTCGAGCCCGAACACCGGGGAGCTGTTTTTT.